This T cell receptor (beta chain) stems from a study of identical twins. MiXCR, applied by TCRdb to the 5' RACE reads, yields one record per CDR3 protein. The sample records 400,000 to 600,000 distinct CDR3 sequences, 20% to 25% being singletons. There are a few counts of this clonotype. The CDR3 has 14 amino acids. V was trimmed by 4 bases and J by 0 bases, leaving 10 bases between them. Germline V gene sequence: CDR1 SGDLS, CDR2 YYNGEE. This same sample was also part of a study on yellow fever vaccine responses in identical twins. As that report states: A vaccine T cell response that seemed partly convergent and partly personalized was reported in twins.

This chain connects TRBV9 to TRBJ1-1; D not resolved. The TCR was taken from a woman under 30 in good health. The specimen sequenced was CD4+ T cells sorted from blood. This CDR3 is CASSPNSMNTEAFF. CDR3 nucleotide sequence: TGTGCCAGCAGCCCGAACTCAATGAACACTGAAGCTTTCTTT.